A selection of T cell receptor beta chains follows, all from one sample in a study of T cells in Graves' hyperthyroidism and ophthalmopathy. TCRdb re-called the multiplex PCR reads through MiXCR, storing one row per CDR3 protein. The sample carries about 420,000 distinct CDR3 sequences, approximately 14% recorded once. The sequenced material came from blood. These receptors all come from a young woman with Graves' hyperthyroidism. Each CDR3 is given with its conserved first and last residue. A D gene is named only where the DNA matches it firmly. Size tells how often a clone was seen (once, few, many) or the class of an expanded clone, and some rows leave it out.

cdr3_length: 16
v_call: TRBV5-1
d_call: TRBD1
j_call: TRBJ1-2
clone_size: many
cdr3_aa: CASSSLGTGVNYGYTF
cdr3_nt: TGCGCCAGCAGCTCACTCGGGACAGGGGTTAACTATGGCTACACCTTC

cdr3_length: 15
v_call: TRBV11-2
d_call: TRBD2
j_call: TRBJ2-1
clone_size: many
cdr3_aa: CASSLSSGAYNEQFF
cdr3_nt: TGTGCCAGCAGCTTATCTAGCGGAGCTTACAATGAGCAGTTCTTC

cdr3_length: 16
v_call: TRBV6-2/TRBV6-3
d_call: -
j_call: TRBJ2-2
clone_size: few
cdr3_aa: CASSLPAGPRGGELFF
cdr3_nt: TGTGCCAGCAGTCTTCCGGCGGGGCCTCGCGGGGGGGAGCTGTTTTTT

cdr3_length: 15
v_call: TRBV7-2
d_call: -
j_call: TRBJ2-1
clone_size: many
cdr3_aa: CASSLVRGTNSEQFF
cdr3_nt: TGTGCCAGCAGCTTAGTTAGGGGGACTAATAGTGAGCAGTTCTTC

cdr3_length: 15
v_call: TRBV2
d_call: TRBD1
j_call: TRBJ2-3
clone_size: many
cdr3_aa: CASRPGTGNTDTQYF
cdr3_nt: TGTGCCAGCAGACCCGGGACAGGAAACACAGATACGCAGTATTTT

cdr3_length: 18
v_call: TRBV5-1
d_call: TRBD2
j_call: TRBJ2-2
clone_size: few
cdr3_aa: CASSFTPSGGPNTGELFF
cdr3_nt: TGCGCCAGCAGCTTCACCCCTAGCGGGGGTCCGAACACCGGGGAGCTGTTTTTT

cdr3_length: 15
v_call: TRBV6-2/TRBV6-3
d_call: -
j_call: TRBJ2-1
clone_size: many
cdr3_aa: CASSYGRSSYNEQFF
cdr3_nt: TGTGCCAGCAGTTACGGGCGGAGCTCCTACAATGAGCAGTTCTTC

cdr3_length: 14
v_call: TRBV6-2/TRBV6-3
d_call: -
j_call: TRBJ2-1
clone_size: many
cdr3_aa: CASSYSGLYNEQFF
cdr3_nt: TGTGCCAGCAGTTACTCGGGACTTTACAATGAGCAGTTCTTC

cdr3_length: 13
v_call: TRBV18
d_call: -
j_call: TRBJ2-3
clone_size: many
cdr3_aa: CASSPPSRDTQYF
cdr3_nt: TGTGCCAGCTCACCACCGAGCAGAGATACGCAGTATTTT

cdr3_length: 14
v_call: TRBV19
d_call: -
j_call: TRBJ2-1
clone_size: -
cdr3_aa: CASMQEIGFGEQFF
cdr3_nt: TGTGCCAGTATGCAGGAGATTGGCTTCGGTGAGCAGTTCTTC

cdr3_length: 15
v_call: TRBV28
d_call: -
j_call: TRBJ2-7
clone_size: many
cdr3_aa: CASYMHTAGHYEQYF
cdr3_nt: TGTGCCAGCTATATGCACACCGCAGGACACTACGAGCAGTACTTC

cdr3_length: 17
v_call: TRBV28
d_call: TRBD1
j_call: TRBJ1-6
clone_size: -
cdr3_aa: CASRYGQGASYNSPLHF
cdr3_nt: TGTGCCAGCAGGTATGGACAGGGGGCGTCCTATAATTCACCCCTCCACTTT

cdr3_length: 14
v_call: TRBV6-5
d_call: TRBD1
j_call: TRBJ2-5
clone_size: many
cdr3_aa: CASSYGRGKETQYF
cdr3_nt: TGTGCCAGCAGTTACGGCAGGGGGAAAGAGACCCAGTACTTC

cdr3_length: 16
v_call: TRBV5-6
d_call: TRBD2
j_call: TRBJ2-5
clone_size: few
cdr3_aa: CASSPTRGGVGETQYF
cdr3_nt: TGTGCCAGCAGCCCGACGCGCGGGGGGGTCGGAGAGACCCAGTACTTC

cdr3_length: 15
v_call: TRBV12-3/TRBV12-4
d_call: -
j_call: TRBJ2-5
clone_size: many
cdr3_aa: CASSPPWPYQETQYF
cdr3_nt: TGTGCCAGCAGCCCTCCCTGGCCCTACCAAGAGACCCAGTACTTC

cdr3_length: 14
v_call: TRBV5-1
d_call: -
j_call: TRBJ1-2
clone_size: many
cdr3_aa: CASSSDVWNYGYTF
cdr3_nt: TGCGCCAGCAGCTCCGACGTTTGGAACTATGGCTACACCTTC

cdr3_length: 14
v_call: TRBV4-1
d_call: -
j_call: TRBJ1-6
clone_size: -
cdr3_aa: CASSQSVGGSPLHF
cdr3_nt: TGCGCCAGCAGCCAGTCGGTTGGAGGTTCACCCCTCCACTTT

cdr3_length: 17
v_call: TRBV3-1
d_call: -
j_call: TRBJ2-1
clone_size: many
cdr3_aa: CASSPSAGDSSYNEQFF
cdr3_nt: TGTGCCAGCAGCCCTTCGGCGGGCGATAGCTCCTACAATGAGCAGTTCTTC

cdr3_length: 14
v_call: TRBV12-3/TRBV12-4
d_call: -
j_call: TRBJ1-1
clone_size: many
cdr3_aa: CASSSTARGTEAFF
cdr3_nt: TGTGCCAGCAGCTCGACCGCCCGAGGGACTGAAGCTTTCTTT

cdr3_length: 16
v_call: TRBV27
d_call: TRBD1
j_call: TRBJ1-3
clone_size: many
cdr3_aa: CASSLAGTGLGNTIYF
cdr3_nt: TGTGCCAGCAGCCTTGCTGGGACAGGACTCGGAAACACCATATATTTT

cdr3_length: 12
v_call: TRBV6-2/TRBV6-3
d_call: -
j_call: TRBJ2-1
clone_size: -
cdr3_aa: CASSYSAGEWFF
cdr3_nt: TGTGCCAGCAGTTACTCGGCAGGGGAGTGGTTCTTC

cdr3_length: 15
v_call: TRBV28
d_call: TRBD2
j_call: TRBJ2-4
clone_size: few
cdr3_aa: CASAIAGGSKNIQYF
cdr3_nt: TGTGCCAGCGCCATAGCGGGAGGGTCCAAAAACATTCAGTACTTC

cdr3_length: 12
v_call: TRBV19
d_call: -
j_call: TRBJ1-5
clone_size: -
cdr3_aa: CASGPENQPQHF
cdr3_nt: TGTGCCAGTGGCCCGGAAAATCAGCCCCAGCATTTT

cdr3_length: 13
v_call: TRBV2
d_call: TRBD1
j_call: TRBJ2-1
clone_size: many
cdr3_aa: CASSMDRLNEQFF
cdr3_nt: TGTGCCAGCAGTATGGACAGGCTCAATGAGCAGTTCTTC

cdr3_length: 14
v_call: TRBV6-1
d_call: -
j_call: TRBJ2-5
clone_size: many
cdr3_aa: CASSEVDWQETQYF
cdr3_nt: TGTGCCAGCAGTGAAGTAGACTGGCAAGAGACCCAGTACTTC

cdr3_length: 11
v_call: TRBV29-1
d_call: -
j_call: TRBJ1-1
clone_size: many
cdr3_aa: CSVIQGFEAFF
cdr3_nt: TGCAGCGTTATTCAGGGCTTCGAAGCTTTCTTT